Many counts were recorded for the clone carrying this T cell receptor (beta chain). This entry comes from a study of neurological immune-mediated disorders. Trimming removed 3 bases from V and 3 bases from J; junction bases left unmatched: 4. The CDR3 has 14 amino acids. Germline CDR1 reads MDHEN; CDR2 reads SYDVKM. TCRdb re-analysed the 5' RACE reads in MiXCR, keeping a single row per CDR3 protein. The data show about 59,000 distinct CDR3 sequences, about 12% seen once. The sequence was obtained from a woman in her sixties or seventies with HTLV-1-associated myelopathy (HAM/TSP). This chain links TRBV28 with TRBJ1-2; 7 nucleotides line up with TRBD1. The sample consisted of PBMCs. The CDR3 DNA follows: TGTGCCAGCAGTTTCACAGGGGCGGACTATGGCTACACCTTC. Translating gives CASSFTGADYGYTF.